These 20 T cell receptor beta chains were all obtained from the same sample, sequenced in a study of glioma-infiltrating T cells after dendritic cell vaccination (dated by TCRdb to the mid-2010s). The sample's time point label, decoded: after dendritic cell vaccination, including at tumor progression/relapse. Libraries were prepared through the immunoSEQ multiplex PCR assay. The immuneACCESS repertoire file appears here via TCRdb, limited to in-frame rearrangements. These files lack a portion of the clones; in checked studies, under half of the deficit traces to unresolved V genes, and the cause of the others is not known. The sample table contains 75,000 to 85,000 clones; only one count was recorded for about nine tenths of them. Around 2.3% of the sample is held by the ten biggest clonotypes. This specimen was blood, taken after dendritic cell vaccination. The origin of the receptors is a human donor with glioblastoma.

This chain links TRBV7-2 with TRBJ2-7; maybe TRBD2 (6 bases). The CDR3 extends over 16 amino acids. Deletions cut 2 bases from V and 3 bases from J, with 17 bases between. Germline loops: CDR1 SGHTA, CDR2 FQGNSA. CDR3 loop: CASSLRSAGINYEQYF. DNA of the CDR3: TGTGCCAGCAGCTTAAGAAGTGCGGGGATAAACTACGAGCAGTACTTC.

The chain carries TRBV21-1 and TRBJ2-7; TRBD1, the D gene given by the table, was not confirmed from the DNA. TRBV21-1 is a recognized pseudogene. This CDR3 region has 19 residues. CDR3 protein: CASSMRLLRRGQGPYEQYF. CDR3 nucleotide sequence: TGTGCCAGCAGCATGCGCCTTCTAAGAAGGGGACAGGGACCCTACGAGCAGTACTTC.

This rearrangement joins TRBV5-1 to TRBJ1-2; 8 positions match TRBD1. The CDR3 is 12 residues long. V was clipped by 4 bases and J by 6 bases; unmatched bases: 2. Germline V gene data show CDR1 as SGHRS and CDR2 as YFSETQ. The CDR3 DNA reads TGCGCCAGCAGCAAGGGACAGGATGGCTACACCTTC. This sequence encodes CASSKGQDGYTF. The entire variable domain, with the rest obtained from reference TRBV5-1 and TRBJ1-2, is as follows: KAGVTQTPRYLIKTRGQQVTLSCSPISGHRSVSWYQQTPGQGLQFLFEYFSETQRNKGNFPGRFSGRQFSNSRSEMNVSTLELGDSALYLCASSKGQDGYTFGSGTRLTVV.

The chain employs TRBV7-2 and TRBJ2-5, with TRBD2 matching 7 bases. The CDR3 is made up of 16 amino acids. The germline V gene has CDR1 SGHTA and CDR2 FQGNSA. The V gene end was trimmed by 5 bases and the J gene end by 0 bases; junction bases not matched to a gene: 9. The chain's CDR3 is CASSTEAGPYQETQYF. Written as DNA, the CDR3 is TGTGCCAGCAGCACGGAAGCGGGACCGTACCAAGAGACCCAGTACTTC. Based on the CDR3 plus reference TRBV7-2 and TRBJ2-5, the full variable domain is GAGVSQSPSNKVTEKGKDVELRCDPISGHTALYWYRQSLGQGLEFLIYFQGNSAPDKSGLPSDRFSAERTGGSVSTLTIQRTQQEDSAVYLCASSTEAGPYQETQYFGPGTRLLVL.

CDR3 sequence reads: CASRTAGTGETQYF. The DNA of the CDR3 is TGTGCCAGCAGAACTGCCGGGACTGGTGAGACCCAGTACTTC. The rearrangement links TRBV28 to TRBJ2-5; D is possibly TRBD2 (6 bases). With 6 bases removed from V and 5 bases from J, the gap between germline ends came to 16 bases. Germline V gives CDR1 MDHEN, CDR2 SYDVKM. The CDR3 totals 14 residues.

This rearrangement joins TRBV5-1 to TRBJ1-1, with TRBD1 identical over 8 bases. With V trimmed by 6 bases and J by 5 bases, 15 bases remained unmatched. The CDR3 extends over 16 amino acids. Germline CDR1 is SGHRS and CDR2 is YFSETQ. The CDR3 reads CASTRTGGRVRTEAFF. CDR3 nucleotide sequence: TGCGCCAGCACCCGAACAGGGGGACGGGTTAGGACTGAAGCTTTCTTT.

The chain employs TRBV9 and TRBJ2-3, with 8 bases that match TRBD2. The CDR3 sequence is 15 residues long. V shed 4 bases, J shed 1 base, and the junction held 5 bases outside the gene matches. Germline loops: CDR1 SGDLS, CDR2 YYNGEE. The CDR3 nucleotides read TGTGCCAGCAGCTCGGGAGGGGGGGGCACAGATACGCAGTATTTT. This gives the protein CASSSGGGGTDTQYF.

This CDR3 reads CASTARGGLGYTF. CDR3 nucleotide sequence: TGTGCCAGCACCGCGCGAGGGGGCTTAGGCTACACCTTC. J is TRBJ1-2 and V is TRBV5-4, with TRBD1 identical over 7 bases. Trimming removed 6 bases from V and 8 bases from J; junction bases left unmatched: 10. From germline, CDR1 is SGHNT and CDR2 YYREEE (reference sequence). The length of the CDR3 is 13 residues.

The CDR3 DNA reads as TGTGCCAGCAGTGACTCGTCAGCGGTGTACAATGAGCAGTTCTTC. Amino acid sequence: CASSDSSAVYNEQFF. The chain is built from TRBV6-4 and TRBJ2-1; D is perhaps TRBD2 (5 bases). V lost 0 bases to trimming and J lost 4 bases, with 10 bases between them. The germline V gene encodes CDR1 MRHNA and CDR2 SNTAGT. The CDR3 is made up of 15 amino acids.

The chain combines TRBV7-2 with TRBJ2-3; D gene unclear. This CDR3 comprises 14 residues. V shed 5 bases and J shed 4 bases, with 13 bases lying between them. CDR1 and CDR2 (germline): SGHTA, FQGNSA. CDR3 protein: CASSPVSTADTQYF. CDR3 nucleotide sequence: TGTGCCAGCAGCCCCGTATCTACCGCAGATACGCAGTATTTT.

The rearrangement uses TRBV6-5 and TRBJ1-5; D unresolved. The CDR3 spans 15 residues. In germline, CDR1 is MNHEY, CDR2 SVGAGI. V was clipped by 1 base and J by 2 bases, with 9 bases between them. CDR3 sequence: CASSYFGEGNQPQHF. CDR3 in DNA: TGTGCCAGCAGTTACTTCGGAGAGGGCAATCAGCCCCAGCATTTT.

This chain joins TRBV2 and TRBJ1-2; a possible D gene is TRBD1 (6 bases). Per germline, CDR1 SNHLY and CDR2 FYNNEI. The CDR3 runs to 13 residues. Between the trimmed V and J ends, which lost 4 bases and 4 bases, there was a span of 10 bases. The CDR3 DNA reads TGTGCCAGCAGTGGGACAGATTTCTATGGCTACACCTTC. It specifies CASSGTDFYGYTF.

The rearrangement links TRBV7-2 to TRBJ2-3; D not certain. V was trimmed by 4 bases and J by 0 bases, leaving 5 bases between them. Germline V gene sequence: CDR1 SGHTA, CDR2 FQGNSA. The CDR3 spans 13 residues. DNA for the CDR3: TGTGCCAGCAGCTCCATCAGCACAGATACGCAGTATTTT. This gives the protein CASSSISTDTQYF.

The chain couples TRBV27 to TRBJ1-5, with TRBD1 identical over 7 bases. V gave up 5 bases and J gave up 5 bases; unmatched junction bases: 9. Germline-derived CDR1 and CDR2 are MNHEY and SMNVEV (reference sequence). The CDR3 has 15 residues. CDR3 in DNA: TGTGCCAGCAGTCGACAGGGCTGGGAGGATCAGCCCCAGCATTTT. Translating it yields CASSRQGWEDQPQHF.

The V gene is TRBV5-1, the J gene TRBJ2-6; D is possibly TRBD2 (6 bases). This CDR3 region has 14 residues. Germline V gene sequence: CDR1 SGHRS, CDR2 YFSETQ. Deletions cut 4 bases from V and 1 base from J, with 6 bases between. CDR3 protein: CASSAGSGANVLTF. The CDR3 DNA follows: TGCGCCAGCAGCGCGGGGTCTGGGGCCAACGTCCTGACTTTC.

The rearrangement uses TRBV5-4 and TRBJ2-1; D is unclear. Germline V gene data show CDR1 as SGHNT and CDR2 as YYREEE (reference sequence). V lost 0 bases, J lost 5 bases, and 6 bases lay in between. The CDR3 sequence is 13 residues long. In nucleotides, the CDR3 is TGTGCCAGCAGCTTGGAACTGAACAATGAGCAGTTCTTC. It codes for CASSLELNNEQFF. The whole variable domain, remainder taken from reference TRBV5-4 and TRBJ2-1, is ETGVTQSPTHLIKTRGQQVTLRCSSQSGHNTVSWYQQALGQGPQFIFQYYREEENGRGNFPPRFSGLQFPNYSSELNVNALELDDSALYLCASSLELNNEQFFGPGTRLTVL.

This chain joins TRBV29-1 and TRBJ2-5; D unresolved. This CDR3 region has 12 residues. Germline CDR1 and CDR2: SQVTM and ANQGSEA. The V and J ends lost 4 bases and 1 base respectively, with 7 bases between them. The CDR3 region is CSVVESQETQYF. CDR3 DNA: TGCAGCGTTGTCGAGTCCCAAGAGACCCAGTACTTC.

The chain joins TRBV6-5 to TRBJ2-7; D may be TRBD2 (5 bases). Germline V lookup: CDR1 MNHEY, CDR2 SVGAGI. CDR3 size: 14 residues. V dropped 6 bases and J dropped 5 bases, with 17 bases sitting between them. The CDR3 protein is CASSRPERANEQYF. The CDR3, as DNA: TGTGCCAGCAGCCGACCGGAGAGGGCCAACGAGCAGTACTTC.

The V gene is TRBV7-6, the J gene TRBJ1-1; possibly TRBD1 for D (6 bases). Germline assignment: CDR1 SGHVS and CDR2 FNYEAQ. The CDR3 has 18 residues. Between the trimmed V and J ends, which lost 5 bases and 3 bases, there was a span of 25 bases. The CDR3 spells CASSASQGGLFRDTEAFF. The CDR3 nucleotides are TGTGCCAGCAGCGCCTCACAGGGCGGGTTGTTTAGGGACACTGAAGCTTTCTTT.

The V and J genes are TRBV6-5 and TRBJ2-7; TRBD2 agrees at 8 bases. Germline values: CDR1 MNHEY, CDR2 SVGAGI. Unmatched junction bases numbered 5, after V lost 4 bases and J lost 0 bases. The CDR3 is 15 residues long. The CDR3 nucleotides read TGTGCCAGCAGTTCCCCCGGGGGGGGCTCCTACGAGCAGTACTTC. Translation gives CASSSPGGGSYEQYF.